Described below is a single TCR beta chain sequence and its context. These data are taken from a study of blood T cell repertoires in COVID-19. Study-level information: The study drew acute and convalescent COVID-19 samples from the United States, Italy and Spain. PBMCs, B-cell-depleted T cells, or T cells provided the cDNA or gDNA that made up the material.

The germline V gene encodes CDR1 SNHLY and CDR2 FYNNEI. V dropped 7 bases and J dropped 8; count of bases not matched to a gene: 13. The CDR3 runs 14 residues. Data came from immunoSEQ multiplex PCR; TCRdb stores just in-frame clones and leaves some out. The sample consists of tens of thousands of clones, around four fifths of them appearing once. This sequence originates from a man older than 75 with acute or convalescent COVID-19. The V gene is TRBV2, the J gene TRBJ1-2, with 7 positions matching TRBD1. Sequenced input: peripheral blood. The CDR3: CASKEGQTTGGYTF. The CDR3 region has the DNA TGTGCCAGCAAAGAGGGACAGACGACGGGAGGCTACACCTTC. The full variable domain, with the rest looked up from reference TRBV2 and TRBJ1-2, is EPEVTQTPSHQVTQMGQEVILRCVPISNHLYFYWYRQILGQKVEFLVSFYNNEISEKSEIFDDQFSVERPDGSNFTLKIRSTKLEDSAMYFCASKEGQTTGGYTFGSGTRLTVV.